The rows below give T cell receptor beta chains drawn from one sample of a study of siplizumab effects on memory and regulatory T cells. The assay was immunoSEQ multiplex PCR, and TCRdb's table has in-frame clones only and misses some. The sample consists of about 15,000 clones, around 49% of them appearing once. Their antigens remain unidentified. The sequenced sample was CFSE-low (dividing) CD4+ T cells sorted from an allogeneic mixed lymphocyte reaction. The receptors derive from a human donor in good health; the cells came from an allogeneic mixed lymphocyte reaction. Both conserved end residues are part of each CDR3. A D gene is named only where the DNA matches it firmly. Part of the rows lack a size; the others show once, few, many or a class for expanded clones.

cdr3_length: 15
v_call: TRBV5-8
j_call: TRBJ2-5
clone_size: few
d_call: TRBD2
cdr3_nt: TGTGCCAGCAGCTTGACGCTAGCGGGGCGCGGGACCCAGTACTTC
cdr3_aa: CASSLTLAGRGTQYF

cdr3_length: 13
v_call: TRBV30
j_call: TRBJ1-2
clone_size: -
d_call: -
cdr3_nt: TGTGCCTGGAGTCATCGGACTGGGTCTGGCTACACCTTC
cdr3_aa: CAWSHRTGSGYTF

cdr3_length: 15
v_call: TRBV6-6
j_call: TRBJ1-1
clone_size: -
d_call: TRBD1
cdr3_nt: TGTGCCAGCAGTGCTACTGACAGGGGGACCACTGAAGCTTTCTTT
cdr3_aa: CASSATDRGTTEAFF

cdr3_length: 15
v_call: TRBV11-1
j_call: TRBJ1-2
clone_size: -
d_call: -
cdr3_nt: TGTGCCAGCAGCTTAGTTTGGGGCCAGGGAAGGGGCTACACCTTC
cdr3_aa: CASSLVWGQGRGYTF

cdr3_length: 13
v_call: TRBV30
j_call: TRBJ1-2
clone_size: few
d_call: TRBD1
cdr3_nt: TGTGCCTGGAGCGAGGACAGGGGCTATGGCTACACCTTC
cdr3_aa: CAWSEDRGYGYTF

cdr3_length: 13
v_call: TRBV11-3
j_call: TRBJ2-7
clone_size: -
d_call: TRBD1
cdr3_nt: TGTGCCAGCAGCTCCCGGACAGGGGGAGAGCAGTACTTC
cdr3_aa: CASSSRTGGEQYF

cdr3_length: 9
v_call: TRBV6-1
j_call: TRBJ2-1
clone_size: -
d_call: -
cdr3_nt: TGTGCCAGCAGTGAAAGAGGGATCTTC
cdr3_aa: CASSERGIF

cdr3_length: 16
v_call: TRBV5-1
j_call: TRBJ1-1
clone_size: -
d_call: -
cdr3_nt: TGCGCCAGCAGCTTGGCCACCGGGCAAATGAACACTGAAGCTTTCTTT
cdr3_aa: CASSLATGQMNTEAFF

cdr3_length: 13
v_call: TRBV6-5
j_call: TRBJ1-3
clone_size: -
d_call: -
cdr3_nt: TGTGCCAGCAGGCCTCCCTCTGGAAACACCATATATTTT
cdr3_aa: CASRPPSGNTIYF

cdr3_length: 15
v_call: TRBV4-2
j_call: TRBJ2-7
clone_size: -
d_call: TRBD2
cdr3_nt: TGTGCCAGCAGCCAAAGGGGGGCCGGGAGGGAGGAGCAGTACTTC
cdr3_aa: CASSQRGAGREEQYF

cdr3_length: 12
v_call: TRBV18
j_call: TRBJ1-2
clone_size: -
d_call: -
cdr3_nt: TGTGCCAGCTCCAGACAGAGGTCTGGCTACACCTTC
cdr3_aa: CASSRQRSGYTF

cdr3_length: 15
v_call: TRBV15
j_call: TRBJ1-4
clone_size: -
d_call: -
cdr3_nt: TGTGCCACCAGCAGGGTCAGGGGTGCTAATGAAAAACTGTTTTTT
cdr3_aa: CATSRVRGANEKLFF

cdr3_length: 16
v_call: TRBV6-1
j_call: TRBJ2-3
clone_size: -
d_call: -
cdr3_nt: TGTGCCAGCAGTGAAGGAGTCGCGCGGGCTAGCGAGCGGCAGTATTTT
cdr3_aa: CASSEGVARASERQYF

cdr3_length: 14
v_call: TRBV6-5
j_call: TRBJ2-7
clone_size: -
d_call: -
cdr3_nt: TGTGCCAGCAGTTATAGCCAGGGCCCCTACGAGCAGTACTTC
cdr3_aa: CASSYSQGPYEQYF

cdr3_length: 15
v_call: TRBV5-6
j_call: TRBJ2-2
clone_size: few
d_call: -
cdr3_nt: TGTGCCAGCAGCTTATGGGACCACCAGGTCACGGAGCTGTTTTTT
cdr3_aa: CASSLWDHQVTELFF

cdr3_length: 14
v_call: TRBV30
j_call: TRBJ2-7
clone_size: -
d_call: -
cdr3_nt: TGTGCCTGGAGCGGGATCGGTGGGTTCTACGAGCAGTACTTC
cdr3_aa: CAWSGIGGFYEQYF

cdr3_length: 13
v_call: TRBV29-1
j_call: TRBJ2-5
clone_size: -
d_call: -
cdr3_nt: TGCAGCGTCCCTCCTGAGGCAGGCGGGACCCAGTACTTC
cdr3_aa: CSVPPEAGGTQYF

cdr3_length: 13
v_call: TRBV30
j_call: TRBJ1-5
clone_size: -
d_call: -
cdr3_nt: TGTGCCGTAGGGGAGAATAGCAATCAGCCCCAGCATTTT
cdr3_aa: CAVGENSNQPQHF

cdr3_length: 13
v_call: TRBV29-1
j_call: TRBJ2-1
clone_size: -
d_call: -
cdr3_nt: TGCAGCGTTGAAGGGTCAGCAAACAATGAGCAGTTCTTC
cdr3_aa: CSVEGSANNEQFF

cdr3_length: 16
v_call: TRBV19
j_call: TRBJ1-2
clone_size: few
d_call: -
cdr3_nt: TGTGCCAGTAGTATAAGGGGCAGCCCCCTTAACTATGGCTACACCTTC
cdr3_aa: CASSIRGSPLNYGYTF

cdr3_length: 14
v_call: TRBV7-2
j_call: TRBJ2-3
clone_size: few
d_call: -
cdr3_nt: TGTGCCAGCAGCTCGCGGGCTAGCACAGATACGCAGTATTTT
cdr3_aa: CASSSRASTDTQYF

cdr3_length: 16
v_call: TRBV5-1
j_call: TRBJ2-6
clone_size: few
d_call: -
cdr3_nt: TGCGCCAGCAGCTCGGGCCATACCTCTGGGGCCAACGTCCTGACTTTC
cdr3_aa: CASSSGHTSGANVLTF

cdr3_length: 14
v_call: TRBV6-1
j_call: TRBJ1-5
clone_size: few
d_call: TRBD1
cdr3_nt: TGTGCCAGCAGTGCCAGGGACAGAGGCCAGCCCCAGCATTTT
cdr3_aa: CASSARDRGQPQHF

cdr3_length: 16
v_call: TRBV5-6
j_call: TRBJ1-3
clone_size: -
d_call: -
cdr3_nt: TGTGCCAGCAGCTTAGTTCCCTCGGGGTCTGGAAACACCATATATTTT
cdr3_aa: CASSLVPSGSGNTIYF

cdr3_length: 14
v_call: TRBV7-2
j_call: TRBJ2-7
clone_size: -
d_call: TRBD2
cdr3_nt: TGTGCCAGCAGCTTAGCGCGCCTAGCGGGCGAGCAGTACTTC
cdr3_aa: CASSLARLAGEQYF

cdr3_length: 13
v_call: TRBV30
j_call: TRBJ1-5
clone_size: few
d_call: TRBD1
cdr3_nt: TGTGCCTGGGAGGGACAGAACAATCAGCCCCAGCATTTT
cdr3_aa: CAWEGQNNQPQHF

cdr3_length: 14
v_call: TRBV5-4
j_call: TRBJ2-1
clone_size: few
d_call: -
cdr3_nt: TGTGCCAGCAGCTTGGATCTCGCGGGTAGGGAGCAGTTCTTC
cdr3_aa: CASSLDLAGREQFF

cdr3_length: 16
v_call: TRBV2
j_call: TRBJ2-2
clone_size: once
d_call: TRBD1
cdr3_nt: TGTGCTAGCAGTGGACAGGGAAGTTTTAACACCGGGGAGCTGTTTTTT
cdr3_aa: CASSGQGSFNTGELFF

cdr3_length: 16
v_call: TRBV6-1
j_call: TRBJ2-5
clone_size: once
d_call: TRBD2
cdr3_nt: TGTGCCATCAGTGCTGGACTAGCGGGAGGACAAGAGACCCAGTACTTC
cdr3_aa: CAISAGLAGGQETQYF

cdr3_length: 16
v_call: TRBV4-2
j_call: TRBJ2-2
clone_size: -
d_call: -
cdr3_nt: TGTGCCAGCAGCCAAGTCACCGGGGCGAACACCGGGGAGCTGTTTTTC
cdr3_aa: CASSQVTGANTGELFF

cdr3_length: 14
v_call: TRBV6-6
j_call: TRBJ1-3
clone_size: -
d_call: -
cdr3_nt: TGTGCCAGCAGTTACCGGGGCTCTGGAAACACCATATATTTT
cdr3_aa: CASSYRGSGNTIYF

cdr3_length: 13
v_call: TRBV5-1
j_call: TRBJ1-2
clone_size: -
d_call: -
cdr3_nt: TGCGCCAGCAGCCACGACGGCCGTTATGGCTACACCTTC
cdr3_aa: CASSHDGRYGYTF

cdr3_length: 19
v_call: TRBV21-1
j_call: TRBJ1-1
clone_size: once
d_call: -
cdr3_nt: TGTGCCAGCAGCAAAGAGAATAGGACAGAGAGGATCATGAACACTGAAGCTTTCTTT
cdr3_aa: CASSKENRTERIMNTEAFF

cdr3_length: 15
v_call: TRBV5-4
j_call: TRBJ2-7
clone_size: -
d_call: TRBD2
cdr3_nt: TGTGCCAGCAGCCCCTTGGGGGGGACGACCTACGAGCAGTACTTC
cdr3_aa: CASSPLGGTTYEQYF

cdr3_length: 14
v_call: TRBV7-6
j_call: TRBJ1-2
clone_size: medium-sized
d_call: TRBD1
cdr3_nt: TGTGCCAGCAGCCCAGGGGGGGCTAACTATGGCTACACCTTC
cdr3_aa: CASSPGGANYGYTF

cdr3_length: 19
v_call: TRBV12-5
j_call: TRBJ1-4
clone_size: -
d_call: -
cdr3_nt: TGTGCTAGTGGTTTGGTAATACGAGGACTTTTCGGAGATCGAGAAAAACTGTTTTTT
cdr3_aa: CASGLVIRGLFGDREKLFF

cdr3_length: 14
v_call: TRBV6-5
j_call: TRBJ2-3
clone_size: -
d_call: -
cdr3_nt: TGTGCCAGCAGTTCCCCGGAGGAGGCAGATACGCAGTATTTT
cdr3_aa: CASSSPEEADTQYF

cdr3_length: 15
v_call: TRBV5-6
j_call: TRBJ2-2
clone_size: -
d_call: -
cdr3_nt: TGTGCCAGCAGCTTAGATAGTGGGACGGGCGGGGAGCTGTTTTTT
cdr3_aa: CASSLDSGTGGELFF

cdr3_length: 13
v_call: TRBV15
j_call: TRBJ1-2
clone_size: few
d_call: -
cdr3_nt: TGTGCCACCAGCCCTGACAGGAACTATGGCTACACCTTC
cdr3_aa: CATSPDRNYGYTF

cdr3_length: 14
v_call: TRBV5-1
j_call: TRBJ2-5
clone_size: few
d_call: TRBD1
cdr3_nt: TGCGCCAGCAGCATGGGACAGGGCAAGGAGACCCAGTACTTC
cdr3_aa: CASSMGQGKETQYF

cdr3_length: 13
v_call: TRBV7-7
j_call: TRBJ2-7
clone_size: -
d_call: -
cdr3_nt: TGTGCTAGCAGTCCGGACGTAGCCTACGAGCAGTACTTC
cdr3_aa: CASSPDVAYEQYF

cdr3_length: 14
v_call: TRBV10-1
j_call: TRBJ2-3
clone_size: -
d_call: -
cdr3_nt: TGCGCCAGCAGTGAGTCGCTGTCTACAGATACGCAGTATTTT
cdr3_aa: CASSESLSTDTQYF

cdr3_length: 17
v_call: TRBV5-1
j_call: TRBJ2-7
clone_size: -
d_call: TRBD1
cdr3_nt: TGCGCCAGCAGCAGAAATCCCGGGACAGGGGGGTCCTACGAGCAGTACTTC
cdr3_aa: CASSRNPGTGGSYEQYF

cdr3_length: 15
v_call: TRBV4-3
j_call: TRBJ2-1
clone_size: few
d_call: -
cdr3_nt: TGCGCCAGCAGCCATTTCTCGACTAGTTACAATGAGCAGTTCTTC
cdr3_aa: CASSHFSTSYNEQFF

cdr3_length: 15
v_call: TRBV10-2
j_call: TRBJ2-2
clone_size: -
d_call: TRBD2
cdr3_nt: TGCGCCAGCAGCAGGACTAGCGGGGGGTCCGGGGAGCTGTTTTTT
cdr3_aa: CASSRTSGGSGELFF

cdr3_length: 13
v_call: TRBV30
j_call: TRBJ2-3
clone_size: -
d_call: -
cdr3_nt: TGTGCCTGGGGTCCCCGGAATCCAGATACGCAGTATTTT
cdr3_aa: CAWGPRNPDTQYF

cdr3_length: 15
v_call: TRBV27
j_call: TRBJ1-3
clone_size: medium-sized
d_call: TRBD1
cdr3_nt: TGTGCCAGCAGTTTGACAGGGGTTGCTGGAAACACCATATATTTT
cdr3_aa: CASSLTGVAGNTIYF

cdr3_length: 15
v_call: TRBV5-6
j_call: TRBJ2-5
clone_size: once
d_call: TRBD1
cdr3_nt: TGTGCCAGCAGCCTGCGGACAGGGTGGTGGGGGACCCAGTACTTC
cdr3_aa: CASSLRTGWWGTQYF

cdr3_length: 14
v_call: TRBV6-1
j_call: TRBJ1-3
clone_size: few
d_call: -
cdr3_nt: TGTGCCAGCAGTGATGTCAGGGTTGGAAACACCATATATTTT
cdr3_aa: CASSDVRVGNTIYF

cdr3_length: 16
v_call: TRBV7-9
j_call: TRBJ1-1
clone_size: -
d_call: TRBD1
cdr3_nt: TGTGCCAGCAGCTTAGGTCGGGGAACAGGGGGGGAAAAAGCTTTCTTT
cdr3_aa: CASSLGRGTGGEKAFF

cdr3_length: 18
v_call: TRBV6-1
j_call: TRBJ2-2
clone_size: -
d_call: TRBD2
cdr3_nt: TGTGCCAGCAGTGAAGATGGGGGACTAACCCTAAAAGGCGGGGAGCTGTTTTTT
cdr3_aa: CASSEDGGLTLKGGELFF

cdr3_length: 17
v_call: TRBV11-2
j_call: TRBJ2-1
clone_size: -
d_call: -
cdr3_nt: TGTGCCAGCAGCTCGACTAGTATCGGCATACCCTACAATGAGCAGTTCTTC
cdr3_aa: CASSSTSIGIPYNEQFF

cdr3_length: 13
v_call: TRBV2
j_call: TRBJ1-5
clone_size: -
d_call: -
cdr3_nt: TGTGCCAGCACAGGTTATAGCAATCAGCCCCAGCATTTT
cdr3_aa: CASTGYSNQPQHF

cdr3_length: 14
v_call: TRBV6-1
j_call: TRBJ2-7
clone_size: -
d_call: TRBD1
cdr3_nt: TGTGCCAGCAGTGTGGGGGACAGAGTCTACGAGCAGTACTTC
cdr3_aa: CASSVGDRVYEQYF